The clone carrying this T cell receptor beta chain was counted between two and nine times. Data came from immunoSEQ multiplex PCR; TCRdb stores just in-frame clones and leaves some out. Here the sample spans roughly 73,000 clones, around 92% being singletons. This specimen comes from a study of control samples from healthy donors and cancer patients. Between the trimmed V and J ends, which lost 6 bases and 4 bases, there was a span of 9 bases. The CDR3 totals 12 residues. This TCR derives from a woman aged 60-75 years in good health. J is TRBJ1-2 and V is TRBV12-3 or TRBV12-4; the D is unclear. Sequencing input: blood. The CDR3 bases are TGTGCCAGCAGCCGAGCTGGCTATGGCTACACCTTC. Its protein is CASSRAGYGYTF.